The 26 T cell receptor beta chains below come from one sample, sequenced in a study of T cell responses to AZD1222 COVID-19 vaccine. The protocol was immunoSEQ multiplex PCR, while the TCRdb copy is restricted to in-frame clones and leaves out a portion. The repertoire holds 75,000 to 100,000 clones, with over 75% as singletons. The sequencing used peripheral blood, collected on day 0 of AZD1222 vaccination. The receptors stem from an adult in good health.

The gene calls are TRBV7-8 and TRBJ2-3; 9 bases are a match to TRBD2. V lost 5 bases, J lost 6 bases, and 6 bases stayed unmatched. CDR1 and CDR2 (germline): SGHVS, FQNEAQ. The CDR3 contains 14 residues. CDR3: CASSQTSGSDTQYF. CDR3 sequence (DNA): TGTGCCAGCAGCCAGACTAGCGGATCTGATACGCAGTATTTT.

Concerning this clone itself: The limits of the CDR3 on the DNA are not certain, so only TCRdb's listed CDR3 is given. V and J are TRBV6-2 or TRBV6-3 and TRBJ2-3; the table's D call of TRBD1 was not tested on the DNA. The CDR3 comprises 15 residues, both ends counted. CDR1 is MNHEY, CDR2 SVGEGT, per germline. The chain's CDR3 is CASSSGQGMTDTQYF.

J is TRBJ2-2 and V is TRBV18, with a weak D call TRBD1 (6 bases). With 2 bases removed from V and 0 bases from J, the gap between germline ends came to 10 bases. There are 16 residues in the CDR3. Germline V gene sequence: CDR1 KGHSH, CDR2 LQKENI. The CDR3 loop reads CASSPSGTTNTGELFF. The CDR3 region has the DNA TGTGCCAGCTCACCATCCGGGACAACGAACACCGGGGAGCTGTTTTTT.

The chain joins TRBV5-8 to TRBJ1-5; 9 bases align to TRBD1. The J segment lost 5 bases and the V segment lost 0 bases, leaving 3 bases of the junction unmatched. Germline V gives CDR1 SGHTS, CDR2 YDEGEE. The CDR3 spans 15 residues. CDR3 region: CASSLGTGAYQPQHF. In DNA, the CDR3 is TGTGCCAGCAGCTTGGGGACAGGGGCCTATCAGCCCCAGCATTTT.

This clone was recorded only once. The rearrangement uses TRBV29-1 and TRBJ1-2; tentatively, D is TRBD1 (5 bases). The CDR3 runs to 13 residues. Germline lookup yields CDR1 SQVTM and CDR2 ANQGSEA. Trimming pared 7 bases from V and 0 bases from J, leaving 12 bases between. As DNA, the CDR3 is TGCAGCGCGGGCAGGGCAGCTAACTATGGCTACACCTTC. Translating gives CSAGRAANYGYTF.

This chain joins TRBV28 and TRBJ2-7; D might be TRBD1 (5 bases). The CDR3 has 14 residues. CDR1 and CDR2 from the germline V gene are MDHEN and SYDVKM. Trimming took 8 bases from V and 4 from J, leaving 18 bases between them. Here the CDR3 DNA reads TGTGCCAGCCACCCACAGGAGCATTTTTACGAGCAGTACTTC. Its translation is CASHPQEHFYEQYF. Filled out from reference TRBV28 and TRBJ2-7, the complete variable domain reads DVKVTQSSRYLVKRTGEKVFLECVQDMDHENMFWYRQDPGLGLRLIYFSYDVKMKEKGDIPEGYSVSREKKERFSLILESASTNQTSMYLCASHPQEHFYEQYFGPGTRLTVT.

The chain recombines TRBV6-6 with TRBJ2-1; 7 positions agree with TRBD2. Germline V gene lookup returns CDR1 MNHNY and CDR2 SVGAGI (reference sequence). The junction had 3 bases not matched to a gene; V was cut back by 2 bases and J by 8 bases. This CDR3 is 13 amino acids long. The CDR3 DNA reads as TGTGCCAGCAGTTACATTCTAGCGGATGAGCAGTTCTTC. It is translated as CASSYILADEQFF.

The CDR3 region is CASTGGVQGSYGYTF. The CDR3 coding sequence is TGTGCCAGTACGGGGGGAGTACAGGGGTCCTATGGCTACACCTTC. The chain carries TRBV19 and TRBJ1-2, with TRBD1 matching over 7 bases. J was trimmed by 4 bases and V by 7 bases; bases with no gene match: 12. CDR3 length: 15 residues. The germline V gene has CDR1 LNHDA and CDR2 SQIVND (reference sequence).

This clone was seen more than once but under ten times. The J gene is TRBJ1-2, the V gene TRBV11-3; D may be TRBD1 (6 bases). CDR3 length equals 14 residues. In germline, CDR1 is SGHNT, CDR2 YENEEA. Trimming pared 3 bases from V and 6 bases from J, leaving 14 bases between. CDR3 sequence reads: CASSFHRVRHGYTF. In DNA form, the CDR3 reads TGTGCCAGCAGCTTCCACAGGGTCCGGCATGGCTACACCTTC.

In this sample, this clone turned up a few times. The chain combines TRBV7-6 with TRBJ2-1, with D hard to call. The CDR3 length is 12 residues. CDR1 is SGHVS, CDR2 FNYEAQ, per germline. Trimming removed 6 bases at V and 6 bases at J, with 9 bases between. CDR3 residues: CASSSPSNEQFF. The CDR3 DNA is TGTGCCAGCAGTTCGCCCTCCAATGAGCAGTTCTTC.

V usage is TRBV19 and J usage is TRBJ2-7; D gene uncertain. The CDR3 covers 11 residues. V was pared by 6 bases and J by 4 bases, with 7 bases between. Germline CDR1 and CDR2: LNHDA and SQIVND (reference sequence). CDR3: CASSVGYEQYF. CDR3 coding DNA: TGTGCCAGTAGCGTAGGTTACGAGCAGTACTTC.

On this clone: This may be a read error: a much more frequent sequence differs by one nucleotide. The J gene is TRBJ2-7, the V gene TRBV6-5; no clear D. Trimming took 5 bases from V and 2 from J, leaving 4 bases between them. This CDR3 is 11 amino acids long. CDR1 and CDR2 from the germline V gene are MNHEY and SVGAGI. The CDR3 coding sequence is TGTGCCAGCAGTCACACCTACGAGCAGTACTTC. It codes for CASSHTYEQYF.

The chain recombines TRBV28 with TRBJ1-2; maybe TRBD1 (5 bases). Germline V gene data show CDR1 as MDHEN and CDR2 as SYDVKM. The CDR3 loop spans 12 amino acids. Trimming cost V 6 bases and J 8 bases, with 13 bases left between them. The CDR3 loop reads CASRHTGGGYTF. CDR3 nucleotides: TGTGCCAGCAGACACACAGGTGGGGGCTACACCTTC.

This rearrangement joins TRBV10-3 to TRBJ1-2, with unresolved D. The CDR3 length is 14 residues. Deletions cut 6 bases from V and 2 bases from J, with 13 bases between. Germline assignment: CDR1 ENHRY and CDR2 SYGVKD. The CDR3 loop reads CAIREQGLNYGYTF. The CDR3 region has the DNA TGTGCCATCAGGGAACAAGGACTAAACTATGGCTACACCTTC.

Within the sample, this clone is medium-sized. The chain couples TRBV9 to TRBJ2-1, with TRBD2 as a possible D gene (5 bases). Trimming removed 3 bases from V and 3 bases from J, with 10 bases in between. Looked up from germline, CDR1 is SGDLS and CDR2 is YYNGEE. The CDR3 has 14 residues. Here the CDR3 DNA reads TGTGCCAGCAGCGGGGGAGATTTCTACAATGAGCAGTTCTTC. Its protein is CASSGGDFYNEQFF.

V is TRBV7-2 and J is TRBJ2-3, with D maybe TRBD1 (6 bases). Trimming stripped 3 bases from V and 8 bases from J, with 9 bases between. This CDR3 comprises 12 residues. Germline V CDR1 and CDR2: SGHTA, FQGNSA. DNA of the CDR3: TGTGCCAGCAGCTTTATAGGGGGTACGCAGTATTTT. This sequence encodes CASSFIGGTQYF. Complete variable domain (other parts from reference TRBV7-2 and TRBJ2-3): GAGVSQSPSNKVTEKGKDVELRCDPISGHTALYWYRQSLGQGLEFLIYFQGNSAPDKSGLPSDRFSAERTGGSVSTLTIQRTQQEDSAVYLCASSFIGGTQYFGPGTRLTVL.

CDR3 sequence reads: CASSKATSFPYEQYF. CDR3 DNA sequence: TGTGCCAGCAGCAAGGCGACTAGTTTCCCCTACGAGCAGTACTTC. The V gene is TRBV27, the J gene TRBJ2-7; TRBD2 is a possible D gene (6 bases). CDR3 length equals 15 residues. Looked up from germline, CDR1 is MNHEY and CDR2 is SMNVEV (reference sequence). The V and J ends lost 6 bases and 2 bases respectively, with 17 bases between them.

The J gene is TRBJ1-1, the V gene TRBV7-6, with 7 bases identical to TRBD1. The CDR3 loop spans 15 amino acids. The germline V gene encodes CDR1 SGHVS and CDR2 FNYEAQ. Trimming took 1 base from V and 0 from J; bases not matched to a gene: 2. The CDR3 spells CASSLDRGMNTEAFF. As DNA, the CDR3 is TGTGCCAGCAGCTTAGACAGGGGCATGAACACTGAAGCTTTCTTT.

This clone was picked up one time. The chain recombines TRBV4-3 with TRBJ2-1, with D tentatively TRBD2 (6 bases). CDR3 length: 17 amino acids. Germline values: CDR1 LGHNA, CDR2 YSLEER. V was trimmed by 0 bases and J by 4 bases, leaving 16 bases between them. The CDR3 bases are TGCGCCAGCAGCCAAGATCGGCTCGGGAGATCATACAATGAGCAGTTCTTC. Amino acid sequence: CASSQDRLGRSYNEQFF.

The rearrangement links TRBV19 to TRBJ1-6; 10 bases agree with TRBD1. CDR1 and CDR2 from the germline V gene are LNHDA and SQIVND (reference sequence). The CDR3 is 14 residues long. After removal of 5 bases from V and 7 bases from J, the junction contained 2 bases not matched to a gene. The CDR3 DNA is TGTGCCAGTAGTGAGGACAGGGGGAATTCACCCCTCCACTTT. Protein sequence: CASSEDRGNSPLHF.

This sequence joins TRBV7-8 and TRBJ1-1; maybe TRBD1 (5 bases). V lost 2 bases and J 2 bases, leaving 15 bases between the germline ends. The CDR3 has 16 amino acids. Germline CDR1 reads SGHVS; CDR2 reads FQNEAQ. This CDR3 is CASSLRRGWGNTEAFF. CDR3 bases: TGTGCCAGCAGCTTAAGGAGGGGATGGGGAAACACTGAAGCTTTCTTT.

The genes are TRBV7-2 and TRBJ2-7, with 7 bases aligning to TRBD2. The CDR3 is 15 residues long. Germline CDR1 SGHTA, CDR2 FQGNSA. V trimming: 5 bases; J trimming: 5 bases; junction bases outside the gene matches: 12. The CDR3 loop is CASSPSRGRAHEQYF. The CDR3, as DNA: TGTGCCAGCAGCCCCTCCCGGGGGAGGGCCCACGAGCAGTACTTC.

The J gene is TRBJ1-2, the V gene TRBV3-1 (or the pseudogene TRBV3-2); 7 bases are a match to TRBD1. V shed 6 bases and J 6 bases; nucleotides not matched to a gene: 4. Looked up from germline, CDR1 is LGHDT and CDR2 is YNNKEL (reference sequence). There are 12 residues in the CDR3. The CDR3 sequence: CASRTGNDGYTF. The CDR3 DNA is TGTGCCAGCAGGACAGGGAACGATGGCTACACCTTC.

The rearrangement joins TRBV19 to TRBJ2-1, with D possibly being TRBD2 (6 bases). Looked up from germline, CDR1 is LNHDA and CDR2 is SQIVND (reference sequence). CDR3 length equals 14 residues. V lost 7 bases and J lost 0, with 10 bases in between. DNA for the CDR3: TGTGCCAGTACCCGGGAGAGCTCCTACAATGAGCAGTTCTTC. Translating it yields CASTRESSYNEQFF.

This clone was seen only a few times. This rearrangement joins TRBV28 to TRBJ2-7; 7 nucleotides match TRBD1. Germline CDR1 MDHEN, CDR2 SYDVKM. With 2 bases clipped from V and 5 bases from J, the junction kept 3 bases outside the gene matches. The CDR3 extends over 13 amino acids. In nucleotides, the CDR3 is TGTGCCAGCAGTTTACGACAGGGAGACGAGCAGTACTTC. This translates into CASSLRQGDEQYF.

The genes are TRBV29-1 and TRBJ2-1, with 16 bases that match TRBD2. Germline V lookup: CDR1 SQVTM, CDR2 ANQGSEA. V gave up 7 bases and J gave up 2 bases; unmatched junction bases: 5. The CDR3 is made up of 16 amino acids. The CDR3 loop is CSAAGTSGRAYNEQFF. The CDR3 DNA follows: TGCAGCGCAGCCGGGACTAGCGGGAGGGCCTACAATGAGCAGTTCTTC.